This T cell receptor beta chain was captured by sequencing in a study of T cells after yellow fever vaccination. Study-wide context: SMART-Seq v4 Ultra Low Input handled preparation of low-cell-number fractions.

General study results and limits: Contaminants from the bulk population, in the form of abundant clonotypes, could be found in FACS-sorted repertoires. Only a minor proportion of clonotypes was detected across both CD4 and CD8 compartments.

Notes on this clonotype: Its target is unknown.

The length of the CDR3 is 15 residues. CDR1 is GTSNPN, CDR2 SVGIG, per germline (reference sequence). V lost 8 bases and J lost 2, with 19 bases in between. Researchers made TCR cDNA using 5'RACE template switching, and this step added a universal primer site and UMIs. TCRdb re-called the 5' RACE reads with MiXCR, one entry per CDR3 protein. The sample shows some 350,000 distinct CDR3 sequences, more than 5.5% of them seen only once. Specimen: PBMCs, collected 5 days after the yellow fever booster vaccination. The origin of this receptor is a man aged 30-40 years who received the YFV17D yellow fever vaccine. The chain is built from TRBV30 and TRBJ1-3; D is possibly TRBD1 (5 bases). The CDR3 is CARGAGQSAGNTIYF. Here the CDR3 DNA reads TGTGCCCGCGGGGCAGGGCAATCCGCTGGAAACACCATATATTTT.